These 19 T cell receptor beta chains were sequenced from one sample in a study of CD8+ T cells in alopecia areata. Investigators isolated RNA and reverse transcribed it into cDNA to act as the sequencing template. Sequenced by immunoSEQ multiplex PCR; TCRdb stores in-frame clones only, minus some. The sample consists of about 140,000 clones, around 87% of them appearing once. Treatment given: oral pan-JAK inhibitor, 5-10 mg twice daily. Sequenced here: CD8+ T cells sorted from blood, sampled at week 4, from a patient treated with tofacitinib. These receptors were obtained from a human donor with alopecia areata.

The CDR3 DNA is TGTGCCACCAGCAGTACACTAGCGGGGTTGAATGAGCAGTTCTTC. The encoded protein is CATSSTLAGLNEQFF. This chain joins TRBV15 and TRBJ2-1; 10 positions agree with TRBD2. The CDR3 loop spans 15 amino acids. V lost 3 bases to trimming and J lost 7 bases; unmatched junction nucleotides: 6. Germline V gives CDR1 LNHNV, CDR2 YYDKDF (reference sequence).

The V and J genes are TRBV4-1 and TRBJ2-7, with 10 bases matching TRBD2. CDR1 MGHRA and CDR2 YSYEKL come from the germline V gene. The ends lost 2 bases at V and 4 bases at J; junction bases unmatched: 2. The CDR3 extends over 14 amino acids. CDR3 sequence (DNA): TGCGCCAGCAGCCAAACTAGCGGGGAGTACGAGCAGTACTTC. Translating gives CASSQTSGEYEQYF.

The CDR3 sequence is CSVEDRSSRGEAFF. CDR3 nucleotide sequence: TGCAGCGTTGAGGACAGGAGCTCCCGGGGTGAAGCTTTCTTT. The V and J genes are TRBV29-1 and TRBJ1-1; 7 bases map to TRBD1. Looked up from germline, CDR1 is SQVTM and CDR2 is ANQGSEA. V lost 3 bases, J lost 7 bases, and 11 bases stayed unmatched. CDR3 size: 14 residues.

V and J are TRBV2 and TRBJ2-7, with 9 bases matching TRBD1. The trim removed 6 bases at V and 6 bases at J, leaving 12 bases unmatched. Germline V gene data show CDR1 as SNHLY and CDR2 as FYNNEI. The CDR3 is made up of 15 amino acids. CDR3 region: CASSAFGTGLIEQYF. CDR3 in DNA: TGTGCCAGCAGCGCTTTCGGGACAGGGCTAATCGAGCAGTACTTC.

A single count supports this clone. The J gene is TRBJ2-7, the V gene TRBV2; D unresolved. From germline, CDR1 is SNHLY and CDR2 FYNNEI. Trimming left V 5 bases short and J 1 base short, with 12 bases between. This CDR3 region has 14 residues. CDR3 coding DNA: TGTGCCAGCAGTTCACCCTCAACTTCCTACGAGCAGTACTTC. Residues: CASSSPSTSYEQYF.

The rearrangement joins TRBV4-1 to TRBJ2-7, with a tentative D call TRBD2 (5 bases). CDR3 size: 14 residues. The germline V gene encodes CDR1 MGHRA and CDR2 YSYEKL. V shed 1 base and J shed 3 bases, with 10 bases lying between them. CDR3 amino acids: CASSQGEGGYEQYF. The CDR3 region has the DNA TGCGCCAGCAGCCAAGGTGAAGGAGGCTACGAGCAGTACTTC.

CDR3 protein: CASSPPSTDTQYF. CDR3 DNA sequence: TGTGCCAGCAGCCCCCCAAGCACAGATACGCAGTATTTT. The V and J genes are TRBV7-3 and TRBJ2-3; D uncertain. The CDR3 runs 13 residues. Germline loops: CDR1 SGHTA, CDR2 FQGTGA. Trimming cost V 5 bases and J 0 bases, with 6 bases left between them. Supplemented by reference TRBV7-3 and TRBJ2-3, the full variable domain reads GAGVSQTPSNKVTEKGKYVELRCDPISGHTALYWYRQSLGQGPEFLIYFQGTGAADDSGLPNDRFFAVRPEGSVSTLKIQRTERGDSAVYLCASSPPSTDTQYFGPGTRLTVL.

The chain carries TRBV19 and TRBJ1-2; 9 bases align to TRBD1. The CDR3 has 16 amino acids. The germline V gene has CDR1 LNHDA and CDR2 SQIVND (reference sequence). V trimming: 7 bases; J trimming: 0 bases; junction bases outside the gene matches: 9. The CDR3 bases are TGTGCCAGTATGTCGGGGACAGGGATCCCTAACTATGGCTACACCTTC. It yields the protein CASMSGTGIPNYGYTF.

V usage is TRBV6-1 and J usage is TRBJ2-3; TRBD1 matches at 8 bases. CDR3 length equals 17 residues. Trimming at V came to 1 base and at J to 2 bases, leaving 8 bases not matched to a gene. The V gene's germline CDR1 is MNHNS and CDR2 SASEGT. The CDR3 coding sequence is TGTGCCAGCAGTGAAGAGAGGCACAGGGGGGACACAGATACGCAGTATTTT. It codes for CASSEERHRGDTDTQYF.

The rearrangement links TRBV30 to TRBJ2-7; D may match TRBD1 or TRBD2 (5 bases each). Germline lookup yields CDR1 GTSNPN and CDR2 SVGIG (reference sequence). The CDR3 loop spans 13 amino acids. Trimming shortened V by 1 base and J by 3 bases, and 10 bases separated the two germline ends. The CDR3 loop is CAWSAGTGYEQYF. In DNA form, the CDR3 reads TGTGCCTGGAGTGCCGGGACCGGCTACGAGCAGTACTTC.

V usage is TRBV7-9 and J usage is TRBJ2-5; D is tentatively TRBD1 or TRBD2 (5 bases each). The ends were cut back, 5 bases at V and 2 bases at J, with 12 bases in the middle. The V gene's germline CDR1 is SEHNR and CDR2 FQNEAQ (reference sequence). There are 14 residues in the CDR3. The CDR3 is CASSRGTEQETQYF. The CDR3 DNA reads as TGTGCCAGCAGCCGTGGGACGGAACAAGAGACCCAGTACTTC.

The genes are TRBV5-1 and TRBJ2-1; a weak D match, TRBD1 (6 bases). From germline, CDR1 is SGHRS and CDR2 YFSETQ. The V end was cut by 3 bases, the J end by 4 bases, with 17 bases between. This CDR3 is built from 16 residues. The CDR3 DNA is TGCGCCAGCAGCTACGGGACAATTTCTCCGTACAATGAGCAGTTCTTC. Residues: CASSYGTISPYNEQFF.

The rearrangement links TRBV9 to TRBJ2-4; possibly TRBD1 or TRBD2 for D (5 bases each). The germline V gene has CDR1 SGDLS and CDR2 YYNGEE. This CDR3 contains 15 residues. Trimming removed 3 bases from V and 1 base from J, with 11 bases in between. The CDR3 is CASSDGTVAKNIQYF. The CDR3 DNA sequence: TGTGCCAGCAGCGACGGGACCGTGGCCAAAAACATTCAGTACTTC.

The chain uses TRBV19 and TRBJ2-7; a possible D gene is TRBD1 (5 bases). This CDR3 is 14 amino acids long. V dropped 5 bases and J dropped 3 bases, with 14 bases sitting between them. Germline CDR1 LNHDA, CDR2 SQIVND (reference sequence). CDR3 in DNA: TGTGCCAGTAGTTGGAAGGGGCCAAGCTACGAGCAGTACTTC. Translating it yields CASSWKGPSYEQYF.

Only one count was recorded for this clone. The chain employs TRBV28 and TRBJ2-1; D call uncertain. The ends were cut back, 6 bases at V and 7 bases at J, with 10 bases in the middle. CDR1 and CDR2 (germline): MDHEN, SYDVKM. This CDR3 is 12 amino acids long. The DNA of the CDR3 is TGTGCCAGCAGCCTGGGGTTTAATGAGCAGTTCTTC. Translated, it gives CASSLGFNEQFF.

This chain joins TRBV7-3 and TRBJ2-1; 9 nucleotides line up with TRBD2. Germline loops: CDR1 SGHTA, CDR2 FQGTGA. The CDR3 is 18 residues long. The V gene end was trimmed by 3 bases and the J gene end by 0 bases; junction bases not matched to a gene: 9. CDR3 DNA: TGTGCCAGCAGCTTCCTCAGGACTAGCGCTAGCTCCTACAATGAGCAGTTCTTC. Its protein is CASSFLRTSASSYNEQFF. The full variable domain, rest sourced from reference TRBV7-3 and TRBJ2-1, is GAGVSQTPSNKVTEKGKYVELRCDPISGHTALYWYRQSLGQGPEFLIYFQGTGAADDSGLPNDRFFAVRPEGSVSTLKIQRTERGDSAVYLCASSFLRTSASSYNEQFFGPGTRLTVL.

This chain connects TRBV27 to TRBJ2-3; TRBD2 matches at 7 bases. The CDR3 is made up of 15 amino acids. Germline V gene sequence: CDR1 MNHEY, CDR2 SMNVEV (reference sequence). After removal of 6 bases from V and 5 bases from J, the junction contained 11 bases not matched to a gene. CDR3 coding DNA: TGTGCCAGCAGCACCCCTCGGTCGGGGGGAGATACGCAGTATTTT. Protein product: CASSTPRSGGDTQYF.

V gene TRBV30 combines with J gene TRBJ2-3; D ambiguous. V shed 0 bases and J shed 2 bases, with 12 bases lying between them. The germline CDR1 and CDR2 sequences are GTSNPN and SVGIG (reference sequence). CDR3 size: 15 residues. The CDR3 DNA is TGTGCCTGGAGTGTACAAGGGTTGGTCACAGATACGCAGTATTTT. It codes for CAWSVQGLVTDTQYF.

The chain has TRBV7-9 and TRBJ2-3; 10 positions match TRBD2. Germline V gene data show CDR1 as SEHNR and CDR2 as FQNEAQ (reference sequence). The CDR3 covers 16 residues. The V segment lost 2 bases and the J segment 6 bases; nucleotides outside the gene matches: 8. The CDR3 here is CASSLSPSGRSDTQYF. The CDR3 DNA sequence: TGTGCCAGCAGCTTAAGCCCTAGCGGGAGATCCGATACGCAGTATTTT.